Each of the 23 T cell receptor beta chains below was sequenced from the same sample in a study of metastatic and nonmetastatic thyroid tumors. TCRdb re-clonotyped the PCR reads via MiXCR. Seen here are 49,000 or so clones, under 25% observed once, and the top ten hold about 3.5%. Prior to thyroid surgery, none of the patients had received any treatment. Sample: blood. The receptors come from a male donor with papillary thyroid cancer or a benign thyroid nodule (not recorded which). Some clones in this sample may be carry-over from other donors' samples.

This chain's CDR3 is CASSSGGPYEQYF. CDR3 in DNA: TGTGCCAGCAGTTCTGGGGGGCCCTACGAGCAGTACTTC. The chain joins TRBV6-5 to TRBJ2-7; D possibly uses TRBD1 or TRBD2 (6 bases each). The V and J ends lost 4 bases and 2 bases respectively, with 9 bases between them. Germline-derived CDR1 and CDR2 are MNHEY and SVGAGI. The CDR3 runs to 13 residues.

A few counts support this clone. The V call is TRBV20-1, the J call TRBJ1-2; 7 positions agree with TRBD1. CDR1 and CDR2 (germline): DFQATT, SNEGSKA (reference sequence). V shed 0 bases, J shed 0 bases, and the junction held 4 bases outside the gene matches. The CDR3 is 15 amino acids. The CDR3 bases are TGCAGTGCTAGAGATAGGGACAGCGCTAACTATGGCTACACCTTC. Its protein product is CSARDRDSANYGYTF.

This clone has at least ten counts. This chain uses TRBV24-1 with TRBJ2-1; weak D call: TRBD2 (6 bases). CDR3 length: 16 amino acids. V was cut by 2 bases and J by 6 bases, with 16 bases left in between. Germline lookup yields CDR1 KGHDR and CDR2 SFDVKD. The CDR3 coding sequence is TGTGCCACCAGTGATTCGCGGGCGGGAATGCTCAATGAGCAGTTCTTC. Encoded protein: CATSDSRAGMLNEQFF.

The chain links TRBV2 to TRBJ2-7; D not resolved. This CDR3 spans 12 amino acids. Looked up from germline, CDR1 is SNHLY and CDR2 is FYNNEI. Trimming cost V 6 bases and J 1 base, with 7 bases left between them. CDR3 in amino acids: CASSVQSYEQYV. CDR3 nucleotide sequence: TGTGCCAGCAGCGTTCAATCCTACGAGCAGTACGTC.

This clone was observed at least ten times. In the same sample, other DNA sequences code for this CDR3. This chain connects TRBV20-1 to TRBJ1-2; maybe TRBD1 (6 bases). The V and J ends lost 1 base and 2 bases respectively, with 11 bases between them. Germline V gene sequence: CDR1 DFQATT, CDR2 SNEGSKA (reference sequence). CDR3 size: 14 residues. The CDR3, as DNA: TGCAGTGCTAGAGGTCGACAGGAGAACTATGGCTACACCTTC. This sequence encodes CSARGRQENYGYTF.

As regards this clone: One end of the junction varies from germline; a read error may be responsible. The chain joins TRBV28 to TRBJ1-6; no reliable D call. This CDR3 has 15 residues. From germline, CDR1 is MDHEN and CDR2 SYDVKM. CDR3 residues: CASSLSMDRDSPLNF. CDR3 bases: TGTGCCAGCAGTTTAAGCATGGATAGAGATTCACCCCTCAACTTT.

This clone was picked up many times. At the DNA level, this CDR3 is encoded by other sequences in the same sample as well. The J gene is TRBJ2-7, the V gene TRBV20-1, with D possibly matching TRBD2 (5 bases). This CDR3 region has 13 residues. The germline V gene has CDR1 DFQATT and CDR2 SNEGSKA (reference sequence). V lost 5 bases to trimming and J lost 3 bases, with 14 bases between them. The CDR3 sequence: CSAGRRGIYEQYF. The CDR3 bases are TGCAGTGCTGGACGGAGAGGGATCTACGAGCAGTACTTC.

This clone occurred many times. CDR3: CAISSLAGTDTQYF. DNA for the CDR3: TGTGCCATCAGTTCGCTAGCCGGTACAGATACGCAGTATTTT. The genes are TRBV10-3 and TRBJ2-3; D perhaps matches TRBD2 (5 bases). Trimming took off 5 bases at V and 3 bases at J, with 12 bases between the two ends. The CDR3 is 14 amino acids. CDR1 and CDR2 (germline): ENHRY, SYGVKD.

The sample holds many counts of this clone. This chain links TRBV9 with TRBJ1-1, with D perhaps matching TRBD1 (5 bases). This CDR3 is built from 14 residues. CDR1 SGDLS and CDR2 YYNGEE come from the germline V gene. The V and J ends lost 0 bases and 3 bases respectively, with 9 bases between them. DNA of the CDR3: TGTGCCAGCAGCGTAGGGACAAGGGACACTGAAGCTTTCTTT. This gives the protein CASSVGTRDTEAFF.

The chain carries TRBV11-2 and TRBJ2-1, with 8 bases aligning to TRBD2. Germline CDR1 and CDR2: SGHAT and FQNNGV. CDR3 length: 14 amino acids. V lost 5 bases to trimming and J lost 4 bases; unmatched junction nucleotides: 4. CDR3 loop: CASSQTSVYNEQFF. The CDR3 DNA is TGTGCCAGCAGCCAGACTAGCGTTTACAATGAGCAGTTCTTC.

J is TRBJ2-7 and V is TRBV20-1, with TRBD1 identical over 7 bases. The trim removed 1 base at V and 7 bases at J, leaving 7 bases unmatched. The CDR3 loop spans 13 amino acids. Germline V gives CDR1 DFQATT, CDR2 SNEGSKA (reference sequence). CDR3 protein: CSARVRGFGEQYF. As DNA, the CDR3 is TGCAGTGCTAGAGTCAGGGGGTTCGGTGAGCAGTACTTC.

Written as DNA, the CDR3 is TGCGCCAGCAGCTTGGATACAGGTGGCGACCAGTACTTC. Amino acids: CASSLDTGGDQYF. The chain is built from TRBV5-1 and TRBJ2-7, with a tentative D call TRBD1 (5 bases). The V gene's germline CDR1 is SGHRS and CDR2 YFSETQ. Between the trimmed V and J ends, which lost 0 bases and 10 bases, there was a span of 14 bases. The CDR3 has 13 amino acids.

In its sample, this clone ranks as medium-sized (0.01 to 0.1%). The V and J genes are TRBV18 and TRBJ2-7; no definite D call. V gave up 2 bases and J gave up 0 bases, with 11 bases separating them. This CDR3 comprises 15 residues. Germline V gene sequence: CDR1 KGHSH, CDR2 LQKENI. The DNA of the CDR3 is TGTGCCAGCTCACCAGGGATGAGGAGCTCCTACGAGCAGTACTTC. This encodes CASSPGMRSSYEQYF.

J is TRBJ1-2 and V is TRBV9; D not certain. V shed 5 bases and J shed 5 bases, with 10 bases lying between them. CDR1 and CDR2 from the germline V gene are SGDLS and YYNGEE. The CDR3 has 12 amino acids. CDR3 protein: CASSLSSYGYTF. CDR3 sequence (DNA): TGTGCCAGCAGTCTCAGTAGTTATGGCTACACCTTC.

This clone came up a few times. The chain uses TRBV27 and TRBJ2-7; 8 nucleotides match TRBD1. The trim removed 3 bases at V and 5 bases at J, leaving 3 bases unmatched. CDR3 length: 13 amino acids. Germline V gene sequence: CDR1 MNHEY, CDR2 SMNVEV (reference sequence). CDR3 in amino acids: CASSLGQVHEQYF. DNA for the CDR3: TGTGCCAGCAGTTTGGGACAGGTCCACGAGCAGTACTTC.

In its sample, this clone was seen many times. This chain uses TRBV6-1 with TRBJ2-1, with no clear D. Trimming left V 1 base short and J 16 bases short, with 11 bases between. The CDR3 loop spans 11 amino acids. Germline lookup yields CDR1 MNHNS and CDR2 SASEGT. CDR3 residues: CASSEGPLPFF. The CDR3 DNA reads TGTGCCAGCAGTGAAGGACCCTTACCATTCTTC.

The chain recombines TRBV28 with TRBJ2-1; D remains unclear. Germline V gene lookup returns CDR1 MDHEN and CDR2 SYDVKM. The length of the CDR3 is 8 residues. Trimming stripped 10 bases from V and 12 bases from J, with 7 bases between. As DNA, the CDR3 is TGTGCCAACCAGAGGCAGTTCTTC. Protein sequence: CANQRQFF.

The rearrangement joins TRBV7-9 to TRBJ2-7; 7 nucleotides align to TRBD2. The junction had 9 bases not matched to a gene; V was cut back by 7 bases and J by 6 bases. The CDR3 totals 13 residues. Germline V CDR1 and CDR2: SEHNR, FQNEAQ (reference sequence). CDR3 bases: TGTGCCAGCACCCCGTCGGCTAGCGGCGAGCAGTACTTC. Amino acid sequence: CASTPSASGEQYF.

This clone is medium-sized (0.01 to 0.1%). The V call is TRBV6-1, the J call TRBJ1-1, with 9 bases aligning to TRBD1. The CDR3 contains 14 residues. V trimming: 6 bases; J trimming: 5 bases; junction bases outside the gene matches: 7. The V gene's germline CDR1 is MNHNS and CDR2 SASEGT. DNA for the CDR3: TGTGCCAGCAGCCCGAGAGGGACAGGGACTGAAGCTTTCTTT. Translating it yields CASSPRGTGTEAFF.

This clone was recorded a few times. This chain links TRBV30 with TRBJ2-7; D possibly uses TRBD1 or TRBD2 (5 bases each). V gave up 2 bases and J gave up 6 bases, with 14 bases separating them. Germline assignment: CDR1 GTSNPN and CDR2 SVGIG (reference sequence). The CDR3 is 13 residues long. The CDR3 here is CAWSSRDVREQYF. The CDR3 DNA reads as TGTGCCTGGAGTTCCCGGGACGTTCGCGAGCAGTACTTC.

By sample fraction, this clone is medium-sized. The CDR3 DNA follows: TGTGCCAGCAGCCAAGGACTAGACAGTAGGGAGCAGTACTTC. Its translation is CASSQGLDSREQYF. This chain connects TRBV3-1 to TRBJ2-7, with D perhaps matching TRBD2 (6 bases). The CDR3 loop spans 14 amino acids. Trimming removed 1 base from V and 7 bases from J, with 14 bases in between. Germline CDR1 is LGHDT and CDR2 is YNNKEL (reference sequence).

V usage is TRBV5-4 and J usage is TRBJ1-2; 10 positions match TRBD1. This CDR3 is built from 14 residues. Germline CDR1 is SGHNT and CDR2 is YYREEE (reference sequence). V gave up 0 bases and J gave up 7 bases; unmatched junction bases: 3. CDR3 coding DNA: TGTGCCAGCAGCTTGGGGGACAGGGGAAGTGGCTACACCTTC. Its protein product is CASSLGDRGSGYTF.

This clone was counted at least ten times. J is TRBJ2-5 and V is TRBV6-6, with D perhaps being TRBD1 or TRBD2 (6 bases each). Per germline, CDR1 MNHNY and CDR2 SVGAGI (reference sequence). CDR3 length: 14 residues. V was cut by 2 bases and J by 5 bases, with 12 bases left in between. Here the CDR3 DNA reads TGTGCCAGCAGTTACAACGGGGGCCGGGAGACCCAGTACTTC. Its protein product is CASSYNGGRETQYF.